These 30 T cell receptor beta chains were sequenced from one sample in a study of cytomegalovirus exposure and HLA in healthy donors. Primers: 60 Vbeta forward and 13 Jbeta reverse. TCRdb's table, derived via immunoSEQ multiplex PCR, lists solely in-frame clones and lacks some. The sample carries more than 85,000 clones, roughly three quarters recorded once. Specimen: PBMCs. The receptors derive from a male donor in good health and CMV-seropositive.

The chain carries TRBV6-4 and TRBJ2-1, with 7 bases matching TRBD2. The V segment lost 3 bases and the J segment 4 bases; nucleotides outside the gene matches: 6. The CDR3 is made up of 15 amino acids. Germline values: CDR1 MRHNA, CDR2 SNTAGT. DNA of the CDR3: TGTGCCAGCAGTGAACAAGCGGGGCCTTACAATGAGCAGTTCTTC. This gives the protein CASSEQAGPYNEQFF.

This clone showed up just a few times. For the CDR3, the DNA is TGTGCCAGCAGTTACGGGGCGGCAAAAGAGACCCAGTACTTC. Its translation: CASSYGAAKETQYF. The gene calls are TRBV6-6 and TRBJ2-5; a possible D gene is TRBD1 (5 bases). The V end was cut by 2 bases, the J end by 3 bases, with 10 bases between. The length of the CDR3 is 14 residues. Germline V gene data show CDR1 as MNHNY and CDR2 as SVGAGI (reference sequence).

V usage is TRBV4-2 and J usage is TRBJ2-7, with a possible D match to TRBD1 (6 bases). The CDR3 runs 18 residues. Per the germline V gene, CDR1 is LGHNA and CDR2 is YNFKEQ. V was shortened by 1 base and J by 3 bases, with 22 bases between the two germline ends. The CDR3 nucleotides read TGTGCCAGCAGCCAAGCCCAGCCCGGGACACCTGTCCTCTACGAGCAGTACTTC. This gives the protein CASSQAQPGTPVLYEQYF.

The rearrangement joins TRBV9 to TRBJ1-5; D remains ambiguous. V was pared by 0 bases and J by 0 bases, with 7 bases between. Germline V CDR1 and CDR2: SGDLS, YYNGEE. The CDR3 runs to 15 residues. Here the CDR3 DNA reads TGTGCCAGCAGCGTAGCGTCAGATAGCAATCAGCCCCAGCATTTT. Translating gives CASSVASDSNQPQHF.

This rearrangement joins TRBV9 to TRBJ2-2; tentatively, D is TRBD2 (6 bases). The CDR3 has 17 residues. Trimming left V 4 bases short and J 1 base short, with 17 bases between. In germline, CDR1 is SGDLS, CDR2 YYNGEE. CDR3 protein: CASSLLGGSGNTGELFF. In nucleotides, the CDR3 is TGTGCCAGCAGCTTATTAGGTGGTAGCGGGAACACCGGGGAGCTGTTTTTT.

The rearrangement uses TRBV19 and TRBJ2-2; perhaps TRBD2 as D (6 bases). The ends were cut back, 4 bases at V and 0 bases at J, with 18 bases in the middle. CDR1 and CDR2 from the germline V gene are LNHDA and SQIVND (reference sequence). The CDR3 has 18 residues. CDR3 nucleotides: TGTGCCAGTAGTAAGGTCGGGCGTGGGACTGCGAACACCGGGGAGCTGTTTTTT. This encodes CASSKVGRGTANTGELFF. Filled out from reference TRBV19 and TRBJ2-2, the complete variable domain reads DGGITQSPKYLFRKEGQNVTLSCEQNLNHDAMYWYRQDPGQGLRLIYYSQIVNDFQKGDIAEGYSVSREKKESFPLTVTSAQKNPTAFYLCASSKVGRGTANTGELFFGEGSRLTVL.

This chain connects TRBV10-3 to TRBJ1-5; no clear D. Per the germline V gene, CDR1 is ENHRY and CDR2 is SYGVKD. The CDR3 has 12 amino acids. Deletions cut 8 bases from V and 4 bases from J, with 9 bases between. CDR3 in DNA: TGTGCCATCGGACGGGGAAATCAGCCCCAGCATTTT. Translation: CAIGRGNQPQHF.

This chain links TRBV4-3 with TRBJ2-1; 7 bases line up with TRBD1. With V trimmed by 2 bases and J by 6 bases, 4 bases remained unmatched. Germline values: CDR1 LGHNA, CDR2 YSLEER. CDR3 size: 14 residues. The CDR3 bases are TGCGCCAGCAGCCAAATGGCAGGGGGCAATGAGCAGTTCTTC. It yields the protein CASSQMAGGNEQFF.

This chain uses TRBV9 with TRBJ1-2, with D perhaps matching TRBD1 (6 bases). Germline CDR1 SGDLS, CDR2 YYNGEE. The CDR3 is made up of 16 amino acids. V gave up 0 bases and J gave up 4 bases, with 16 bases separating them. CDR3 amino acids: CASSVESRGIAYGYTF. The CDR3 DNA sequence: TGTGCCAGCAGCGTAGAGAGTAGGGGGATTGCCTATGGCTACACCTTC.

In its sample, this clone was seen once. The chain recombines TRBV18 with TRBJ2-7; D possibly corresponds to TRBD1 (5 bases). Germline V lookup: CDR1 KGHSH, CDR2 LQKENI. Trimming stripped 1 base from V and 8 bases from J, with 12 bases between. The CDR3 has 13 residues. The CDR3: CASSPHEKGKQYF. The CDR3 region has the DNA TGTGCCAGCTCACCACATGAGAAGGGGAAGCAGTACTTC.

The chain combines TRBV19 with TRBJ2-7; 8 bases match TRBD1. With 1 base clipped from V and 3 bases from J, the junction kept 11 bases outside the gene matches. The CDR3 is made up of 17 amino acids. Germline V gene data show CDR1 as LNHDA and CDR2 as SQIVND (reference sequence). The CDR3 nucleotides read TGTGCCAGTAGTATAGGATTAATCGGACAGGGTGTCTACGAGCAGTACTTC. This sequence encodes CASSIGLIGQGVYEQYF.

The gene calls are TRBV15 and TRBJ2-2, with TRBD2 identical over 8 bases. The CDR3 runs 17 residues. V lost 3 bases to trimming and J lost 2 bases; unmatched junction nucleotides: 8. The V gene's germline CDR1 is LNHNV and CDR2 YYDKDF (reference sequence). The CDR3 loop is CATSRSSGISNTGELFF. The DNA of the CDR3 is TGTGCCACCAGCAGGAGTAGCGGGATTTCAAACACCGGGGAGCTGTTTTTT.

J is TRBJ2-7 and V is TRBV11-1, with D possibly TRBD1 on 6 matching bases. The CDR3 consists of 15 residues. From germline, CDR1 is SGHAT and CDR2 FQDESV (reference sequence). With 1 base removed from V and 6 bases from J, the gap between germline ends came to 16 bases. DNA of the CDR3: TGTGCCAGCAGCTTAGACGTACAGGGTGTTGGCGAGCAGTACTTC. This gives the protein CASSLDVQGVGEQYF.

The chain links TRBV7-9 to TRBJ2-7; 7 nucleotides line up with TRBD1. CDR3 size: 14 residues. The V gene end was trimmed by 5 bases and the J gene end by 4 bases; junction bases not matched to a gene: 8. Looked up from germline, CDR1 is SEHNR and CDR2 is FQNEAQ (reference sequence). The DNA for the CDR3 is TGTGCCAGCAGCCCGTGGACAGGCATTTACGAGCAGTACTTC. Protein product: CASSPWTGIYEQYF.

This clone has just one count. CDR3 protein: CASSDPGRGQETQYF. For the CDR3, the DNA is TGTGCCAGCAGTGACCCGGGGCGGGGGCAAGAGACCCAGTACTTC. This chain links TRBV25-1 with TRBJ2-5; 7 bases agree with TRBD2. This CDR3 has 15 residues. Losses at the gene ends were 3 bases for V and 2 bases for J; bases not matched to a gene: 6. Germline V lookup: CDR1 MGHDK, CDR2 SYGVNS.

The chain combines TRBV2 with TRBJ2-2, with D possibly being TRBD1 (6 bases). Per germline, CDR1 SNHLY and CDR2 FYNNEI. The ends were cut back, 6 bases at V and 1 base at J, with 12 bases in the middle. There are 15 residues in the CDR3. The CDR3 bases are TGTGCCAGCAGGCGGACAGACCAGAACACCGGGGAGCTGTTTTTT. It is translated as CASRRTDQNTGELFF.

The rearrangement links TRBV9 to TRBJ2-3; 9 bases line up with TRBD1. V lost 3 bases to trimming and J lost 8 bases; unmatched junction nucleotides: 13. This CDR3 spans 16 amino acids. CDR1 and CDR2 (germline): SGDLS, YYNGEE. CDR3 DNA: TGTGCCAGCAGCGACCGCCGGACAGGGGAGAAGGGTACGCAGTATTTT. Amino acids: CASSDRRTGEKGTQYF.

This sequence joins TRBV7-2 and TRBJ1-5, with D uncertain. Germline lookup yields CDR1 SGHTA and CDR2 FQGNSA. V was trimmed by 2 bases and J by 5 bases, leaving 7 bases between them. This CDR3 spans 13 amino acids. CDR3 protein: CASSLSRDQPQHF. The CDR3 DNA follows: TGTGCCAGCAGCTTAAGCCGGGATCAGCCCCAGCATTTT.

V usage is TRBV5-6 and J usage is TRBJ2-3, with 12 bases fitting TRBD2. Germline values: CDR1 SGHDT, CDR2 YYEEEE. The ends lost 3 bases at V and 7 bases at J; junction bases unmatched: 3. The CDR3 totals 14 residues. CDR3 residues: CASSSLAGGNTQYF. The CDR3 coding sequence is TGTGCCAGCAGCTCCCTAGCGGGAGGGAATACGCAGTATTTT.

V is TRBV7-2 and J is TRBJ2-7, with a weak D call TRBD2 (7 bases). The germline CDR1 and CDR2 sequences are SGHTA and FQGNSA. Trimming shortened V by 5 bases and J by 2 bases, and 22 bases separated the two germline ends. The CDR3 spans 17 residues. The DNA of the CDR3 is TGTGCCAGCAGCGCCCGGGGGGCCTTCACGAGAGCCTACGAGCAGTACTTC. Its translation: CASSARGAFTRAYEQYF.

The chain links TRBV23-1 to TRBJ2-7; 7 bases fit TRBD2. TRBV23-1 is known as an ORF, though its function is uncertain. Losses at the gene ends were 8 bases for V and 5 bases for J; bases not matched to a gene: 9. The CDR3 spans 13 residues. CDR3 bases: TGCGCCAGCTTAGCGGGCGGGATCCACGAGCAGTACTTC. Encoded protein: CASLAGGIHEQYF.

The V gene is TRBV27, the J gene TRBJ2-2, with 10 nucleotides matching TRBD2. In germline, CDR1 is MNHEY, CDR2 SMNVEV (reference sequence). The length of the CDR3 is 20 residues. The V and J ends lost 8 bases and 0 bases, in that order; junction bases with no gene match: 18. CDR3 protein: CASYLQGEYSGRPNTGELFF. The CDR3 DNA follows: TGTGCCAGCTACCTCCAGGGTGAGTATAGCGGGAGGCCGAACACCGGGGAGCTGTTTTTT.

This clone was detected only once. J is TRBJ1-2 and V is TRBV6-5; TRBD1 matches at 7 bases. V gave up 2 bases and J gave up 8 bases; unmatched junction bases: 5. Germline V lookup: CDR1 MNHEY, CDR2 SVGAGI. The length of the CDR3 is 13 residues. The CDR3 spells CASSYGQGGGYTF. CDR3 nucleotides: TGTGCCAGCAGTTACGGCCAGGGGGGCGGCTACACCTTC.

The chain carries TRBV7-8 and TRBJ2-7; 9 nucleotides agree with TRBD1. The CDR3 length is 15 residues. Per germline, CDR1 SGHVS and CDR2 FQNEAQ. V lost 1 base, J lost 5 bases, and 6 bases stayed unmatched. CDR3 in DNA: TGTGCCAGCAGCTTAGACACAGGGGGCCAACACGAGCAGTACTTC. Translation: CASSLDTGGQHEQYF. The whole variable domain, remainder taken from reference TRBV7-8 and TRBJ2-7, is GAGVSQSPRYKVAKRGQDVALRCDPISGHVSLFWYQQALGQGPEFLTYFQNEAQLDKSGLPSDRFFAERPEGSVSTLKIQRTQQEDSAVYLCASSLDTGGQHEQYFGPGTRLTVT.

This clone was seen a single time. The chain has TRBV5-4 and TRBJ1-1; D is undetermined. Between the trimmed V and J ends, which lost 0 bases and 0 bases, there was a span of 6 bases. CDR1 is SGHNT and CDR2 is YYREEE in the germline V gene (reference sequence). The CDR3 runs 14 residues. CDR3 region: CASSLAAVNTEAFF. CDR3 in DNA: TGTGCCAGCAGCTTGGCCGCGGTGAACACTGAAGCTTTCTTT.

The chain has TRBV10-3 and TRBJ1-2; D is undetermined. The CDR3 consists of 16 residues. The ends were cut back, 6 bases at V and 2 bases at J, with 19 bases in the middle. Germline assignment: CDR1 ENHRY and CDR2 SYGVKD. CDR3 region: CAISLSSISRNYGYTF. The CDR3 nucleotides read TGTGCCATCAGCCTTTCGTCAATTTCCAGGAACTATGGCTACACCTTC.

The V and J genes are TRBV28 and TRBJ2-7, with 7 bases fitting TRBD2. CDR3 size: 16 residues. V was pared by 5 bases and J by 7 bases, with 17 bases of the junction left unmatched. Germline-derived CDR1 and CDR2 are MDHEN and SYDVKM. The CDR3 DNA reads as TGTGCCAGCAGTCCATGGGGCGGGAGCGTGGTGAGGGAGCAGTACTTC. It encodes CASSPWGGSVVREQYF.

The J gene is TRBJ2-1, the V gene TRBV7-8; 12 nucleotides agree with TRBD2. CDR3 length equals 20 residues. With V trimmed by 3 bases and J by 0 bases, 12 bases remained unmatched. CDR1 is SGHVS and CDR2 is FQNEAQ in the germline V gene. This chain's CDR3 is CASSFQRRLAGESSYNEQFF. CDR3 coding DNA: TGTGCCAGCAGCTTCCAAAGGAGACTAGCGGGAGAAAGCTCCTACAATGAGCAGTTCTTC. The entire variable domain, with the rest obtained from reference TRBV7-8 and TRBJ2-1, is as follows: GAGVSQSPRYKVAKRGQDVALRCDPISGHVSLFWYQQALGQGPEFLTYFQNEAQLDKSGLPSDRFFAERPEGSVSTLKIQRTQQEDSAVYLCASSFQRRLAGESSYNEQFFGPGTRLTVL.

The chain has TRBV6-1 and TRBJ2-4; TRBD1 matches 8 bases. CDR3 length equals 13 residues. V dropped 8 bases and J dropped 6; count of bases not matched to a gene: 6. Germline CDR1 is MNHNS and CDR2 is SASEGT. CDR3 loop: CASRSQGANIQYF. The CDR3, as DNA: TGTGCCAGCCGAAGCCAGGGGGCAAACATTCAGTACTTC.

For the CDR3, the DNA is TGTGCCAGCAGCCCGCGGGGGACCTACAATGAGCAGTTCTTC. This sequence encodes CASSPRGTYNEQFF. V is TRBV7-9 and J is TRBJ2-1; 7 bases are a match to TRBD2. With 5 bases clipped from V and 2 bases from J, the junction kept 3 bases outside the gene matches. CDR3 length: 14 amino acids. Germline V gene sequence: CDR1 SEHNR, CDR2 FQNEAQ (reference sequence).